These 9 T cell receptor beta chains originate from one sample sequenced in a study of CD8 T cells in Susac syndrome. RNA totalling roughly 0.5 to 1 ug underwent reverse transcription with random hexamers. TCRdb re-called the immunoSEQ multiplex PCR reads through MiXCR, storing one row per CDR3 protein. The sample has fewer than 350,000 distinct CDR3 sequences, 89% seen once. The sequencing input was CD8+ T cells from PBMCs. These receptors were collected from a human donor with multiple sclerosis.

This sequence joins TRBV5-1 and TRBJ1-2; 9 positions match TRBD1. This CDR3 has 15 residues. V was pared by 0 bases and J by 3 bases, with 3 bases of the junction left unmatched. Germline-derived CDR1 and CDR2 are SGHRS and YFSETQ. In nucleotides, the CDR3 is TGCGCCAGCAGCTTGGGACAGGGGGTCGACTATGGCTACACCTTC. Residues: CASSLGQGVDYGYTF.

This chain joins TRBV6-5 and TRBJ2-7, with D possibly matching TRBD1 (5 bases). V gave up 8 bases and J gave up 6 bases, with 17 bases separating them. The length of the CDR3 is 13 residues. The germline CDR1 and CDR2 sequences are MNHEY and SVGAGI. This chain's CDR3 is CASSPGHGAEQYF. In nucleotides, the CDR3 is TGTGCCAGCTCCCCAGGACACGGCGCCGAGCAGTACTTC.

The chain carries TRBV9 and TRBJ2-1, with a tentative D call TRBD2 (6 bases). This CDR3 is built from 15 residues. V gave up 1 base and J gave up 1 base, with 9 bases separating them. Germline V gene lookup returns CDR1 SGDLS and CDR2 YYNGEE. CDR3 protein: CASSVFGSSYNEQFF. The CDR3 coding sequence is TGTGCCAGCAGCGTATTCGGGAGTTCCTACAATGAGCAGTTCTTC.

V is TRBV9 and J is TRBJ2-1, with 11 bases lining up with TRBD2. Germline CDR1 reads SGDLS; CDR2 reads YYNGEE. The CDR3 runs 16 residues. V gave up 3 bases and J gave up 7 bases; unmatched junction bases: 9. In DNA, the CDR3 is TGTGCCAGCAGCGCCATACTAGCGGGAGCTTTGAATGAGCAGTTCTTC. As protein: CASSAILAGALNEQFF.

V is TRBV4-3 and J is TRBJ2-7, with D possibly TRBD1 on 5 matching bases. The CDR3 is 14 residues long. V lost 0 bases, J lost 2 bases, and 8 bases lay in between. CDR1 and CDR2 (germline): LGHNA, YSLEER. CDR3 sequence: CASSQDRVTYEQYF. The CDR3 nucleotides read TGCGCCAGCAGCCAAGACAGGGTCACCTACGAGCAGTACTTC.

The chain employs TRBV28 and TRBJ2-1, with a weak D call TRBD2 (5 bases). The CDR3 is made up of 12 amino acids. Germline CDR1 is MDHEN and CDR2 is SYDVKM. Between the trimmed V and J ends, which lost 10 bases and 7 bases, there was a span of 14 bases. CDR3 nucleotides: TGTGCCACGAGGGAAGTTGGGAATGAGCAGTTCTTC. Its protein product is CATREVGNEQFF. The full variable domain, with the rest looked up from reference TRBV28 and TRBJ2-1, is DVKVTQSSRYLVKRTGEKVFLECVQDMDHENMFWYRQDPGLGLRLIYFSYDVKMKEKGDIPEGYSVSREKKERFSLILESASTNQTSMYLCATREVGNEQFFGPGTRLTVL.

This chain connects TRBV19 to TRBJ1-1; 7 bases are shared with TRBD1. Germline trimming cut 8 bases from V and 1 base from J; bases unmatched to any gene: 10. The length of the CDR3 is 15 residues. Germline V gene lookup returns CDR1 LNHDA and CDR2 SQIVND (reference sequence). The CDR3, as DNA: TGTGCCAGTCGACGACAGGGACGGGGGAACACTGAAGCTTTCTTT. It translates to CASRRQGRGNTEAFF.

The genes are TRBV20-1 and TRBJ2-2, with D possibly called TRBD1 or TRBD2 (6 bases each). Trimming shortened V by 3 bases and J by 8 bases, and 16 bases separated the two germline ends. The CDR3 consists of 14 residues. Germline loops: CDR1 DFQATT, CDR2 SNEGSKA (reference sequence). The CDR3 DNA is TGCAGTGCTAGGGGCTATGGGGGGCCGGGGGAGCTGTTTTTT. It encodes CSARGYGGPGELFF.

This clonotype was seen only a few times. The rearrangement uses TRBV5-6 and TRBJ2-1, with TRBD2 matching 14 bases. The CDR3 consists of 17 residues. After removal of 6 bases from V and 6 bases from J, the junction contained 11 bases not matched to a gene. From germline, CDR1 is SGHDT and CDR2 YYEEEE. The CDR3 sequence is CASTPGTSGGPLNEQFF. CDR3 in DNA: TGTGCCAGCACCCCCGGGACTAGCGGGGGACCCCTCAATGAGCAGTTCTTC.